The 15 T cell receptor beta chains in this list originate from one sample, sequenced in a study of CD8+CD57+ T cells in acquired aplastic anemia. Genomic DNA, the template, was used for profiling of the TCR beta VDJ and CDR3. TCRdb re-called the reads through MiXCR, storing one row per CDR3 protein. The sample lists some 200,000 distinct CDR3 sequences, around 63% seen once, with 25% to 30% in the top ten. Sequenced: sorted CD4+, CD8+, or CD8+CD57+ T cells (not recorded which) from PBMCs. These receptors were obtained from a human donor in good health.

This clonotype was counted at least ten times. The junction does not match germline at one end; this may be a read error. The chain is built from TRBV7-9 and TRBJ2-1, with no clear D. Germline assignment: CDR1 SEHNR and CDR2 FQNEAQ (reference sequence). The CDR3 consists of 13 residues. Here the CDR3 reads CASSLGSYNEQFF. The CDR3 DNA is TGTGCCAGCAGTTTAGGCAGTTACAATGAGCAGTTCTTC.

V is TRBV20-1 and J is TRBJ2-1; maybe TRBD2 (5 bases). Trimming removed 0 bases at V and 8 bases at J, with 26 bases between. CDR3 length: 18 residues. Germline values: CDR1 DFQATT, CDR2 SNEGSKA (reference sequence). CDR3 nucleotide sequence: TGCAGTGCTAGAGATGTCAATTCGGTGGACGGGATTTTCCATGAGCAGTTCTTC. This gives the protein CSARDVNSVDGIFHEQFF.

The rearrangement links TRBV10-3 to TRBJ2-1, with D perhaps being TRBD1 or TRBD2 (5 bases each). CDR3 length: 15 residues. V dropped 3 bases and J dropped 7 bases, with 16 bases sitting between them. Germline values: CDR1 ENHRY, CDR2 SYGVKD. CDR3 in DNA: TGTGCCATCAGTGACCCGGGACGGCTTTTAAATGAGCAGTTCTTC. Translation gives CAISDPGRLLNEQFF.

V is TRBV19 and J is TRBJ1-2, with a weak D call TRBD1 (6 bases). V was cut by 7 bases and J by 4 bases, with 13 bases left in between. Germline V gene sequence: CDR1 LNHDA, CDR2 SQIVND (reference sequence). The CDR3 contains 13 residues. CDR3 loop: CASTDGQTYGYTF. The DNA for the CDR3 is TGTGCCAGTACCGATGGACAGACCTATGGCTACACCTTC. The full variable domain, its missing parts supplied by reference TRBV19 and TRBJ1-2, is DGGITQSPKYLFRKEGQNVTLSCEQNLNHDAMYWYRQDPGQGLRLIYYSQIVNDFQKGDIAEGYSVSREKKESFPLTVTSAQKNPTAFYLCASTDGQTYGYTFGSGTRLTVV.

The rearrangement links TRBV20-1 to TRBJ2-7, with TRBD1 matching 7 bases. Germline trimming cut 1 base from V and 1 base from J; bases unmatched to any gene: 1. The CDR3 consists of 13 residues. In germline, CDR1 is DFQATT, CDR2 SNEGSKA (reference sequence). In DNA form, the CDR3 reads TGCAGTGCTAGAGGGGGACAGTCCTACGAGCAGTACTTC. Translation gives CSARGGQSYEQYF.

J is TRBJ2-5 and V is TRBV9; D remains unclear. V lost 0 bases, J lost 13 bases, and 7 bases lay in between. The CDR3 runs 10 residues. Germline-derived CDR1 and CDR2 are SGDLS and YYNGEE. The CDR3 loop reads CASSVDGRYF. CDR3 DNA sequence: TGTGCCAGCAGCGTAGATGGCCGGTACTTC.

The rearrangement joins TRBV7-9 to TRBJ1-1; D remains ambiguous. Germline assignment: CDR1 SEHNR and CDR2 FQNEAQ (reference sequence). V lost 6 bases, J lost 1 base, and 15 bases lay in between. The CDR3 sequence is 15 residues long. The CDR3 sequence is CASSEMNYGNTEAFF. CDR3 bases: TGTGCCAGCAGTGAAATGAATTACGGGAACACTGAAGCTTTCTTT.

This chain joins TRBV6-4 and TRBJ2-6; D is unclear. The CDR3 covers 13 residues. V gave up 3 bases and J gave up 4 bases, with 4 bases separating them. Germline V gene lookup returns CDR1 MRHNA and CDR2 SNTAGT. CDR3 sequence (DNA): TGTGCCAGCAGTGAATACGGGGCCAACGTCCTGACTTTC. It is translated as CASSEYGANVLTF.

The J gene is TRBJ1-5, the V gene TRBV10-3, with D perhaps matching TRBD1 (6 bases). The V gene's germline CDR1 is ENHRY and CDR2 SYGVKD. This CDR3 has 16 amino acids. V lost 2 bases to trimming and J lost 10 bases, with 21 bases between them. The CDR3 DNA reads as TGTGCCATCAGTGAGACGGGGGCCCTCGTGGGGAAACCCCAGCATTTT. It encodes CAISETGALVGKPQHF.

The chain employs TRBV7-8 and TRBJ1-4; D is unresolved. The V gene's germline CDR1 is SGHVS and CDR2 FQNEAQ. Trimming took off 5 bases at V and 7 bases at J, with 11 bases between the two ends. The CDR3 is made up of 13 amino acids. CDR3 coding DNA: TGTGCCAGCAGCCCCGGGCGAGGTGAAAAACTGTTTTTT. Its protein product is CASSPGRGEKLFF. Supplemented by reference TRBV7-8 and TRBJ1-4, the full variable domain reads GAGVSQSPRYKVAKRGQDVALRCDPISGHVSLFWYQQALGQGPEFLTYFQNEAQLDKSGLPSDRFFAERPEGSVSTLKIQRTQQEDSAVYLCASSPGRGEKLFFGSGTQLSVL.

This clonotype was counted ten times or more. This chain links TRBV6-1 with TRBJ2-5; a weak D match, TRBD2 (5 bases). This CDR3 spans 16 amino acids. Trimming stripped 1 base from V and 4 bases from J, with 16 bases between. CDR1 is MNHNS, CDR2 SASEGT, per germline. CDR3 sequence: CASSEGVWAEGETQYF. Here the CDR3 DNA reads TGTGCCAGCAGTGAAGGCGTTTGGGCCGAGGGAGAGACCCAGTACTTC.

The CDR3 region has the DNA TGTGCCAGCAGCCAACAGACGAGCTCCTACGAGCAGTACTTC. As protein: CASSQQTSSYEQYF. This rearrangement joins TRBV7-9 to TRBJ2-7; D is unclear. This CDR3 region has 14 residues. Germline V gene sequence: CDR1 SEHNR, CDR2 FQNEAQ (reference sequence). The V and J ends lost 5 bases and 0 bases respectively, with 11 bases between them.

As concerns this clonotype: Possible read error: a much larger clone is one base away. The rearrangement joins TRBV7-8 to TRBJ2-5; 9 nucleotides line up with TRBD2. V lost 5 bases to trimming and J lost 2 bases; unmatched junction nucleotides: 9. CDR1 and CDR2 from the germline V gene are SGHVS and FQNEAQ. This CDR3 contains 16 residues. CDR3 residues: CASSQGRLAAQETQYF. The CDR3 DNA reads as TGTGCCAGCAGCCAAGGAAGACTAGCGGCTCAAGAGACCCAGTACTTC.

In this sample, this clonotype turned up many times. This chain connects TRBV7-6 to TRBJ2-5; 7 nucleotides align to TRBD1. J gave up 4 bases and V 1 base, and 3 bases lay outside the gene matches. This CDR3 is 14 amino acids long. CDR1 and CDR2 from the germline V gene are SGHVS and FNYEAQ. The CDR3 bases are TGTGCCAGCAGCTTAGAAAGGGGGCGAGAGACCCAGTACTTC. Encoded protein: CASSLERGRETQYF.

The gene calls are TRBV7-3 and TRBJ2-1; TRBD1 matches 10 bases. Looked up from germline, CDR1 is SGHTA and CDR2 is FQGTGA. The CDR3 extends over 16 amino acids. J was trimmed by 4 bases and V by 6 bases; bases with no gene match: 9. The CDR3 spells CASRKRQGARYNEQFF. In DNA, the CDR3 is TGTGCCAGCAGAAAACGACAGGGGGCAAGGTACAATGAGCAGTTCTTC.